The rows below give T cell receptor beta chains drawn from one sample of a study of T cells in Graves' hyperthyroidism and ophthalmopathy. TCRdb redid the calling of the multiplex PCR reads with MiXCR, one entry per CDR3 protein. This table has hundreds of thousands of distinct CDR3 sequences, under 15% appearing once. Sequenced input: blood. The receptors were gathered from a woman aged 35 to 49 with Graves' ophthalmopathy. The CDR3 runs from the conserved cysteine through the conserved F or W. D genes are given only for firm matches. Size values are once, few and many counts, or a class for expanded clones, and some rows have none.

clone size	J gene	CDR3 length	V gene	D gene	CDR3 protein	CDR3 DNA
many	TRBJ2-7	15	TRBV20-1	-	CSAREIRAIRYEQYF	TGCAGTGCTAGAGAGATTAGGGCAATCCGATACGAGCAGTACTTC
once	TRBJ1-5	16	TRBV6-2/TRBV6-3	TRBD1	CASSSGTGGRNQPQHF	TGTGCCAGCAGTTCCGGGACAGGGGGCAGGAATCAGCCCCAGCATTTT
-	TRBJ2-7	14	TRBV12-5	-	CASGPRESSYEQYF	TGTGCTAGTGGTCCCAGGGAAAGCTCCTACGAGCAGTACTTC
many	TRBJ1-1	15	TRBV9	TRBD1	CASSRSGTANTEAFF	TGTGCCAGCAGCAGATCCGGGACAGCGAACACTGAAGCTTTCTTT
few	TRBJ2-3	15	TRBV10-3	TRBD2	CATKREPLSTDTQYF	TGTGCCACTAAGCGGGAGCCTCTCAGCACAGATACGCAGTATTTT
many	TRBJ1-2	14	TRBV29-1	-	CSAVGPYKGYGYTF	TGCAGCGCAGTGGGACCCTACAAGGGCTATGGCTACACCTTC
many	TRBJ1-5	17	TRBV6-2/TRBV6-3	TRBD1	CASSPWTGPVSDQPQHF	TGTGCCAGCAGCCCTTGGACAGGGCCGGTGTCTGATCAGCCCCAGCATTTT
few	TRBJ2-6	16	TRBV6-5	TRBD1	CASSPGQGTGANVLTF	TGTGCCAGCAGCCCGGGACAGGGGACCGGGGCCAACGTCCTGACTTTC
many	TRBJ1-2	14	TRBV5-4	TRBD1	CASSLSGTGDRYTF	TGTGCCAGCAGCTTGTCCGGGACAGGAGATCGCTACACCTTC
many	TRBJ1-5	13	TRBV27	-	CASGRKDDQPQHF	TGTGCCAGCGGGAGGAAGGACGATCAGCCCCAGCATTTT
many	TRBJ1-2	16	TRBV6-1	TRBD1	CASPGTGGQLGYGYTF	TGTGCCAGCCCAGGGACAGGGGGCCAATTGGGCTATGGCTACACCTTC
-	TRBJ2-7	19	TRBV28	TRBD1	CASSLPMTGIARRYYEQYF	TGTGCCAGCAGTTTACCCATGACAGGGATTGCGAGACGTTACTACGAGCAGTACTTC
many	TRBJ2-7	13	TRBV7-9	TRBD1	CASSRQGAYEQYF	TGTGCCAGCTCCCGGCAGGGGGCCTACGAGCAGTACTTC
many	TRBJ1-2	11	TRBV6-1	-	CASLDIYSYTF	TGTGCCAGCTTGGACATTTATAGCTACACCTTC
few	TRBJ2-7	13	TRBV2	-	CASSDLTSYEQYF	TGTGCCAGCAGTGATTTGACTAGCTACGAGCAGTACTTC
many	TRBJ2-7	10	TRBV29-1	-	CSALEDEQYF	TGCAGCGCCCTTGAGGACGAGCAGTACTTC
many	TRBJ1-2	13	TRBV10-3	-	CAISDRDDYGYTF	TGTGCCATCAGTGACAGGGATGACTATGGCTACACCTTC
many	TRBJ2-7	14	TRBV7-7	-	CASSLAGGLHEQYF	TGTGCTAGCAGCTTAGCTGGGGGGCTTCACGAGCAGTACTTC
-	TRBJ2-5	16	TRBV28	-	CASSFSPVEGQEAQYF	TGTGCCAGCAGTTTCTCGCCGGTAGAGGGCCAAGAGGCCCAGTACTTC
many	TRBJ1-1	15	TRBV4-2	-	CASSQIQGMNTEAFF	TGTGCCAGCAGCCAGATACAGGGCATGAACACTGAAGCTTTCTTT
many	TRBJ1-2	13	TRBV30	-	CAWSEGQTYGYTF	TGTGCCTGGAGTGAAGGACAGACCTATGGCTACACCTTC
many	TRBJ2-7	13	TRBV6-1	-	CASSESLPYEQYF	TGTGCCAGCAGTGAATCGCTGCCCTACGAGCAGTACTTC
many	TRBJ2-2	14	TRBV10-1	-	CASSDSLDTGELFF	TGCGCCAGCAGTGATTCCCTCGACACCGGGGAGCTGTTTTTT
-	TRBJ1-1	17	TRBV4-1	-	CASSQVDLGFMNTEAFF	TGCGCCAGCAGCCAAGTCGACCTGGGGTTTATGAACACTGAAGCTTTCTTT
few	TRBJ1-1	13	TRBV19	-	CASSWDQNTEAFF	TGTGCCAGTAGTTGGGACCAGAACACTGAAGCTTTCTTT
-	TRBJ1-3	15	TRBV27	-	CASSLKSEWRNTIYF	TGTGCCAGCAGTTTGAAGTCGGAGTGGAGAAACACCATATATTTT
many	TRBJ2-5	15	TRBV20-1	-	CSARDYRNSQETQYF	TGCAGTGCTAGAGATTACCGGAACTCCCAAGAGACCCAGTACTTC
many	TRBJ2-7	15	TRBV6-2/TRBV6-3	-	CASTLGIYPTYEQYF	TGTGCCAGCACCTTGGGGATTTACCCCACCTACGAGCAGTACTTC